At least ten counts were recorded for the clone carrying this T cell receptor (beta chain). Its antigen is undetermined. This entry belongs to a study of CD8 T cells in ankylosing spondylitis. For TCR beta, libraries came from quantitative 5'-RACE with molecular barcodes. MiXCR was run by TCRdb on the 5' RACE reads, yielding one entry per CDR3 protein. Of hundreds of thousands of distinct CDR3 sequences listed, 8% to 10% were seen once; the top ten hold around 4.4%. General study points: Matched ankylosing spondylitis synovial fluid reportedly showed significant enrichment of disease-linked clones. Among TCR beta sequences, a motif of under ten highly homologous variants appeared characteristic of ankylosing spondylitis blood.

Per the germline V gene, CDR1 is LGHNA and CDR2 is YSLEER. Trimming pared 2 bases from V and 3 bases from J, leaving 8 bases between. This CDR3 spans 14 amino acids. The chain joins TRBV4-3 to TRBJ2-1; TRBD2 is a possible D gene (6 bases). The sequence was obtained from a female donor with ankylosing spondylitis or in good health (not recorded which). Sequenced sample: blood, either unsorted or a sorted T cell fraction (not recorded which). The CDR3 is CASSQRGYYNEQFF. DNA of the CDR3: TGCGCCAGCAGCCAACGGGGGTACTACAATGAGCAGTTCTTC.